One sample yielded the 31 T cell receptor beta chains listed below, sequenced in a study of T cell clonality in common variable immunodeficiency (dated by TCRdb to the mid-2010s). The library came from the immunoSEQ multiplex PCR assay. The table was pulled from immuneACCESS by TCRdb, which kept in-frame rearrangements only. Such tables lose some clones; where checked, under half of the loss comes from unresolved V genes, and the rest has no known cause. There are 50,000 to 70,000 clones in this sample, and none of them is a singleton. The top ten clonotypes cover around 0.82% of the sample. Sequenced sample: peripheral blood mononuclear cells. These receptors originate from a person aged 18 to 70 in good health.

This clone showed up many times. The read ends 3 residues shy of where the CDR3 ends; the end is completed using the germline J gene. The V call is TRBV5-1, the J call TRBJ2-5, with 7 positions matching TRBD2. The CDR3 consists of 14 residues. Germline V gives CDR1 SGHRS, CDR2 YFSETQ. Germline trimming cut 3 bases from V and 2 bases from J; bases unmatched to any gene: 4. This chain's CDR3 is CASSYLAAQETQYF. Incomplete CDR3 DNA: TGCGCCAGCAGCTACCTAGCGGCTCAAGAGACC.

At least ten counts were recorded for this clone. The read stops 3 residues short of the end of the CDR3; the missing end is completed from the germline J gene. The rearrangement links TRBV4-2 to TRBJ2-1; 8 bases fit TRBD2. The CDR3 is 17 residues long. The junction had 8 bases not matched to a gene; V was cut back by 1 base and J by 3 bases. From germline, CDR1 is LGHNA and CDR2 YNFKEQ. This chain's CDR3 is CASSQGHTSGGYNEQFF. The sequenced part of the CDR3 DNA is TGTGCCAGCAGCCAAGGCCACACTAGCGGAGGCTACAATGAG.

In its sample, this clone was seen many times. The CDR3 here is CASSDSTSGEGHEQFF. The DNA read from the CDR3 is TGTGCCAGCAGTGACTCGACTAGCGGGGAGGGGCATGAG. The chain has TRBV6-4 and TRBJ2-1, with TRBD2 identical over 11 bases. The read comes to an end 3 residues before the CDR3 does, leaving the germline J gene to fill in the end. Germline loops: CDR1 MRHNA, CDR2 SNTAGT. The CDR3 sequence is 16 residues long. Losses at the gene ends were 0 bases for V and 8 bases for J; bases not matched to a gene: 6.

This clone was picked up many times. The CDR3 end falls 3 residues outside the read, so it is completed with the germline J gene. V and J are TRBV10-3 and TRBJ2-2; tentatively, D is TRBD2 (6 bases). The germline V gene encodes CDR1 ENHRY and CDR2 SYGVKD. The CDR3 loop spans 13 amino acids. CDR3 DNA, as far as it was read: TGTGCCGGGGGGAGCTCCTATAATTCACCG. It yields the protein CAGGSSYNSP. The whole CDR3 protein is CAGGSSYNSPLFF.

This clone was seen at least ten times. The read stops 3 residues short of the end of the CDR3; the missing end is completed from the germline J gene. The chain employs TRBV6-4 and TRBJ2-3, with 7 bases that match TRBD1. Germline trimming cut 2 bases from V and 0 bases from J; bases unmatched to any gene: 5. Germline V gene lookup returns CDR1 MRHNA and CDR2 SNTAGT. The CDR3 length is 16 residues. Incomplete CDR3 DNA: TGTGCCAGCAGTGACCACGGGACAGCAAGCACAGATACG. The encoded protein is CASSDHGTASTDT. In full, the CDR3 is CASSDHGTASTDTQYF.

There are many counts of this clone. The read falls 3 residues short of the CDR3 end, and the missing part is taken from the germline J gene. This chain links TRBV20-1 with TRBJ1-1, with D tentatively TRBD1 (6 bases). The V end lost 5 bases, the J end lost 4 bases, and 26 bases lay between the germline ends. Germline V gene data show CDR1 as DFQATT and CDR2 as SNEGSKA (reference sequence). The CDR3 is made up of 17 amino acids. The CDR3 loop is CSAPPYGRGLGITEAFF. CDR3 DNA, as far as it was read: TGCAGTGCTCCACCCTACGGCAGGGGATTGGGAATCACTGAA.

This clone was observed many times. Sequencing ends 3 residues short of the CDR3 end; the germline J gene provides the rest. The sample contains more than one DNA sequence encoding this CDR3. The chain joins TRBV20-1 to TRBJ1-3, with D possibly TRBD1 on 6 matching bases. Germline lookup yields CDR1 DFQATT and CDR2 SNEGSKA (reference sequence). V was clipped by 5 bases and J by 4 bases, with 15 bases between them. This CDR3 contains 14 residues. The sequenced part of the CDR3 DNA is TGCAGTGCTCGTGAAGGGGGTTGGGGAAACACC. Its translation: CSAREGGWGNT. The full-length CDR3 reads as CSAREGGWGNTIYF.

This clone appeared many times. The read falls 3 residues short of the CDR3 end, and the missing part is taken from the germline J gene. The chain combines TRBV28 with TRBJ2-5; 8 bases align to TRBD1. Germline CDR1 is MDHEN and CDR2 is SYDVKM. The CDR3 loop spans 18 amino acids. V was clipped by 5 bases and J by 2 bases; unmatched bases: 16. CDR3 bases read: TGTGCCAGCAGTAACCTCTTTTATCGGACAGGGCGACAAGAGACC. The encoded protein is CASSNLFYRTGRQET. The full CDR3 reads CASSNLFYRTGRQETQYF.

This clone was counted between two and nine times. The CDR3 goes on 3 residues after the read ends, and that part is filled in from the germline J gene. The rearrangement joins TRBV19 to TRBJ2-4, with TRBD1 matching over 7 bases. Germline loops: CDR1 LNHDA, CDR2 SQIVND (reference sequence). The CDR3 consists of 14 residues. Partial CDR3 DNA: TGTGCCAGTACCCAAGGGGGACAGTCCTATGGT. Translating it yields CASTQGGQSYG. The CDR3, in full, reads CASTQGGQSYGQYF. Drawing the rest from reference TRBV19 and TRBJ2-4, the complete variable domain is DGGITQSPKYLFRKEGQNVTLSCEQNLNHDAMYWYRQDPGQGLRLIYYSQIVNDFQKGDIAEGYSVSREKKESFPLTVTSAQKNPTAFYLCASTQGGQSYGQYFGAGTRLSVL.

This clone was observed at least ten times. The CDR3 end lies 3 residues beyond the end of the read and is filled in from the germline J gene. The V and J genes are TRBV10-2 and TRBJ1-2; 8 nucleotides match TRBD1. Germline V gene sequence: CDR1 WSHSY, CDR2 SAAADI. This CDR3 contains 15 residues. J gave up 3 bases and V 6 bases, and 9 bases lay outside the gene matches. This CDR3 is CASRQSQGAHYGYTF. CDR3 DNA, as far as it was read: TGCGCCAGCAGGCAGTCTCAGGGGGCCCACTATGGC.

This clone turned up a few times. A junction boundary mismatches the germline segment, possibly from a read error. The read halts 3 residues ahead of the CDR3 end, with the missing end drawn from the germline J gene. This specimen includes other DNA sequences encoding the same CDR3. This sequence joins TRBV6-1 and TRBJ1-3; weak D call: TRBD1 (6 bases). This CDR3 has 15 amino acids. In germline, CDR1 is MNHNS, CDR2 SASEGT. The CDR3 sequence is CASSAQSTGGNTIYF. Incomplete CDR3 DNA: TGTGCCAGCAGTGCCCAGTCGACAGGAGGAAACACG.

Many counts were recorded for this clone. From the germline J gene comes the end of the CDR3, since the read stops 3 residues before it. This chain joins TRBV5-1 and TRBJ2-3; D ambiguous. The CDR3 length is 15 residues. The V gene lost 5 bases and the J gene lost 0 bases, with 13 bases spanning the gap. Germline V lookup: CDR1 SGHRS, CDR2 YFSETQ. The covered CDR3 bases are TGCGCCAGCAGTTTAGGCGGAGCCAGCACAGATACG. It is translated as CASSLGGASTDT. The entire CDR3 sequence reads CASSLGGASTDTQYF.

A remark on this clone: The CDR3 is cut off 3 residues early in the read; its end comes from the germline J gene. The chain has TRBV7-9 and TRBJ1-1; D is unresolved. The CDR3 runs to 14 residues. Germline CDR1 reads SEHNR; CDR2 reads FQNEAQ (reference sequence). The sequenced part of the CDR3 DNA is TGTGCCAGCAGTTCCCTCCAGTATGAACAAGAA. Translating it yields CASSSLQYEQE. The whole CDR3 protein reads CASSSLQYEQEAFF.

This clone was observed a handful of times. The sequenced fragment ends 3 residues before the CDR3 boundary, so the rest is inferred from the germline J gene. The gene calls are TRBV29-1 and TRBJ1-2; TRBD1 might be the D (6 bases). CDR3 length: 12 amino acids. CDR1 SQVTM and CDR2 ANQGSEA come from the germline V gene. The part of the CDR3 DNA that was read is TGCAGCGTTGGAAGGGGAGGGGGGGAC. Translation gives CSVGRGGGD. The whole CDR3 is CSVGRGGGDYTF.

This clone appeared many times. The CDR3 extends 3 residues past the end of the read, so its final part is completed from the germline J gene. The V and J genes are TRBV30 and TRBJ2-7; 11 bases match TRBD2. Trimming cost V 2 bases and J 6 bases; bases outside gene matches: 6. CDR3 length: 14 amino acids. In germline, CDR1 is GTSNPN, CDR2 SVGIG (reference sequence). The sequenced part of the CDR3 DNA is TGTGCCTGGAGTCTAGCGGGAGGTATTGGCGAG. It codes for CAWSLAGGIGE. The whole CDR3 protein reads CAWSLAGGIGEQYF.

This clone was seen a few times. This may arise from a read error, as a much more abundant clone is one base away. The CDR3 end is not reached by the read, which stops 3 residues before it; the germline J gene fills it in. The chain links TRBV19 to TRBJ2-3; 11 bases match TRBD1. Germline assignment: CDR1 LNHDA and CDR2 SQIVND (reference sequence). The CDR3 runs 15 residues. CDR3 DNA, as far as it was read: TGTGCCAGTAGTTTTCGGACAGGGGGCAATCAGCCG. Translating gives CASSFRTGGNQP. In full, the CDR3 reads CASSFRTGGNQPQYF.

This clone was counted between two and nine times. With the read ending 3 residues before the CDR3 end, the germline J gene is used to fill in that end. The rearrangement links TRBV18 to TRBJ2-4; 12 bases are shared with TRBD1. This CDR3 spans 15 amino acids. Germline V lookup: CDR1 KGHSH, CDR2 LQKENI. The CDR3 loop reads CASSPLRDRGQGQYF. Incomplete CDR3 DNA: TGTGCCAGCTCGCCCCTCCGGGACAGGGGGCAGGGT. Full variable domain (rest looked up from reference TRBV18 and TRBJ2-4): NAGVMQNPRHLVRRRGQEARLRCSPMKGHSHVYWYRQLPEEGLKFMVYLQKENIIDESGMPKERFSAEFPKEGPSILRIQQVVRGDSAAYFCASSPLRDRGQGQYFGAGTRLSVL.

A few counts support this clone. One base away lies a much larger clone, so this may be a sequencing read error. The read gets to within 3 residues of the CDR3 end, and the germline J gene fills in the rest. This chain links TRBV7-3 with TRBJ2-2, with D perhaps matching TRBD2 (7 bases). The CDR3 is 16 amino acids. CDR1 and CDR2 (germline): SGHTA, FQGTGA. Partial CDR3 DNA: TGTGCCAGCAGCTTAAGGTCAGGGGCGGGGGCCAACGTG. Its translation: CASSLRSGAGANV. The CDR3 reads in full as CASSLRSGAGANVLFF.

In this sample, this clone turned up many times. The read ends 3 residues early relative to the CDR3; the germline J gene fills the gap. The chain links TRBV10-3 to TRBJ2-6, with 9 bases matching TRBD2. The V gene's germline CDR1 is ENHRY and CDR2 SYGVKD. There are 21 residues in the CDR3. The trim removed 3 bases at V and 0 bases at J, leaving 15 bases unmatched. The part of the CDR3 DNA that was read is TGTGCCATCAGTGATGGGCTAGCGGGACACACAGGATTCTCTGGGGCCAACGTC. Translated: CAISDGLAGHTGFSGANV. The full CDR3 sequence reads CAISDGLAGHTGFSGANVLTF.

The sample holds many counts of this clone. The read terminates 3 residues ahead of where the CDR3 ends, so the germline J gene completes it. This chain links TRBV5-4 with TRBJ2-2, with a possible D match to TRBD2 (6 bases). V was pared by 0 bases and J by 7 bases, with 10 bases between. The germline V gene encodes CDR1 SGHNT and CDR2 YYREEE (reference sequence). The CDR3 consists of 14 residues. The CDR3 DNA, read in part, is TGTGCCAGCAGCTTGGGGGCGGGGCACGGGGAG. It encodes CASSLGAGHGE. In full, the CDR3 reads CASSLGAGHGELFF.

This clone appeared many times. The CDR3 end falls 3 residues outside the read, so it is completed with the germline J gene. The rearrangement links TRBV28 to TRBJ1-3; no reliable D call. Germline V gene data show CDR1 as MDHEN and CDR2 as SYDVKM. The CDR3 covers 14 residues. Trimming took off 3 bases at V and 4 bases at J, with 10 bases between the two ends. CDR3 DNA, as far as it was read: TGTGCCAGCAGTTTTAGTGGGCCAGGAAACACC. This translates into CASSFSGPGNT. The entire CDR3 is CASSFSGPGNTIYF.

This clone was counted ten times or more. This may stem from a read error, because a much larger clone lies one nucleotide away. With the read ending 3 residues before the CDR3 end, the germline J gene is used to fill in that end. The chain is built from TRBV10-3 and TRBJ2-3, with 14 bases aligning to TRBD2. There are 15 residues in the CDR3. Germline CDR1 and CDR2: ENHRY and SYGVKD. CDR3 region: CAIAGTSGSRETQYF. The part of the CDR3 DNA that was read is TGTGCCATCGCCGGGACTAGCGGGAGTCGGGAGACG.

This clone came up many times. The sequenced fragment ends 3 residues before the CDR3 boundary, so the rest is inferred from the germline J gene. The V gene is TRBV19, the J gene TRBJ1-2, with D possibly TRBD1 on 5 matching bases. V was pared by 11 bases and J by 7 bases, with 20 bases between. Germline V gene lookup returns CDR1 LNHDA and CDR2 SQIVND (reference sequence). This CDR3 spans 13 amino acids. CDR3 loop: CAASSGRALGYTF. The CDR3 bases that were read are TGTGCCGCCTCGTCGGGCAGGGCCCTTGGC. The full variable domain, rest sourced from reference TRBV19 and TRBJ1-2, is DGGITQSPKYLFRKEGQNVTLSCEQNLNHDAMYWYRQDPGQGLRLIYYSQIVNDFQKGDIAEGYSVSREKKESFPLTVTSAQKNPTAFYLCAASSGRALGYTFGSGTRLTVV.

This clone was seen many times. The sequence runs out 3 residues before the end of the CDR3; the remainder is reconstructed from the germline J gene. The J gene is TRBJ2-2, the V gene TRBV10-3; 8 nucleotides align to TRBD1. The germline V gene has CDR1 ENHRY and CDR2 SYGVKD. The CDR3 spans 15 residues. V lost 6 bases, J lost 4 bases, and 7 bases stayed unmatched. The CDR3: CAIRERTGPTGELFF. The covered CDR3 bases are TGTGCCATCAGAGAAAGGACAGGGCCCACCGGGGAG.

This clone was detected many times. CDR3 residues: CSARSRGDRAEAFF. CDR3 bases read: TGCAGTGCTAGGTCGAGGGGAGATCGGGCTGAA. The chain joins TRBV20-1 to TRBJ1-1, with D tentatively TRBD1 (5 bases). The read is 3 residues too short to cover the CDR3 end, so that end is filled in from the germline J gene. Germline assignment: CDR1 DFQATT and CDR2 SNEGSKA (reference sequence). The length of the CDR3 is 14 residues. V was cut by 3 bases and J by 6 bases, with 17 bases left in between.

This clone came up a few times. The observed sequence ends 3 residues before the CDR3 terminus, with the missing tail filled in from the germline J gene. This chain joins TRBV30 and TRBJ1-2; possibly TRBD1 for D (6 bases). CDR1 is GTSNPN and CDR2 is SVGIG in the germline V gene (reference sequence). The CDR3 is 13 residues long. The CDR3 spells CAWSVRGGGDYTF. Incomplete CDR3 DNA: TGTGCCTGGAGTGTACGCGGGGGGGGCGAC.

This clone was detected ten times or more. Read data end 3 residues before the CDR3 end; the end is taken from the germline J gene. The rearrangement uses TRBV28 and TRBJ2-2, with 10 bases that match TRBD1. V lost 7 bases, J lost 3 bases, and 8 bases stayed unmatched. The CDR3 length is 16 residues. CDR1 is MDHEN and CDR2 is SYDVKM in the germline V gene. CDR3 bases read: TGTGCCAGCACTCCGGCCGGGACAGGGGACACCGGGGAG. Encoded protein: CASTPAGTGDTGE. The whole CDR3 region reads CASTPAGTGDTGELFF.

The table lists this clone with many counts. The read is 3 residues too short to cover the CDR3 end, so that end is filled in from the germline J gene. The chain uses TRBV2 and TRBJ2-5; 7 nucleotides agree with TRBD1. The germline gives CDR1 SNHLY, CDR2 FYNNEI. Trimming at V came to 10 bases and at J to 4 bases, leaving 9 bases not matched to a gene. This CDR3 region has 13 residues. Here the CDR3 reads CAIMKGAGETQYF. CDR3 DNA (partial): TGTGCCATTATGAAGGGGGCGGGAGAGACC.

There are many counts of this clone. The CDR3 end lies 3 residues beyond the end of the read and is filled in from the germline J gene. This chain connects TRBV10-3 to TRBJ2-7, with a tentative D call TRBD1 (5 bases). The V end lost 4 bases, the J end lost 3 bases, and 10 bases lay between the germline ends. The CDR3 runs 13 residues. CDR1 and CDR2 (germline): ENHRY, SYGVKD. Partial CDR3 DNA: TGTGCCATCAGTGGAGCAGGGATCTACGAG. Residues: CAISGAGIYE. The entire CDR3 protein reads CAISGAGIYEQYF.

As for this clone: With the read ending 3 residues before the CDR3 end, the germline J gene is used to fill in that end. The rearrangement joins TRBV6-4 to TRBJ2-4; TRBD2 might be the D (6 bases). The germline V gene encodes CDR1 MRHNA and CDR2 SNTAGT. The CDR3 extends over 15 amino acids. V was trimmed by 3 bases and J by 3 bases, leaving 12 bases between them. CDR3 loop: CASSEGVGGKNIQYF. The covered CDR3 bases are TGTGCCAGCAGTGAGGGGGTCGGGGGCAAAAACATT.

This clone was picked up many times. The read ends 3 residues shy of where the CDR3 ends; the end is completed using the germline J gene. V is TRBV12-5 and J is TRBJ2-7; TRBD2 agrees at 14 bases. Trimming cost V 4 bases and J 3 bases; bases outside gene matches: 11. This CDR3 region has 18 residues. CDR1 LGHNT and CDR2 FRNRAP come from the germline V gene. The sequenced part of the CDR3 DNA is TGTGCTAGTGGTTCGCCTCCCGGGACTAGCGGGAGCTTCTACGAG. This sequence encodes CASGSPPGTSGSFYE. The full CDR3 reads CASGSPPGTSGSFYEQYF.